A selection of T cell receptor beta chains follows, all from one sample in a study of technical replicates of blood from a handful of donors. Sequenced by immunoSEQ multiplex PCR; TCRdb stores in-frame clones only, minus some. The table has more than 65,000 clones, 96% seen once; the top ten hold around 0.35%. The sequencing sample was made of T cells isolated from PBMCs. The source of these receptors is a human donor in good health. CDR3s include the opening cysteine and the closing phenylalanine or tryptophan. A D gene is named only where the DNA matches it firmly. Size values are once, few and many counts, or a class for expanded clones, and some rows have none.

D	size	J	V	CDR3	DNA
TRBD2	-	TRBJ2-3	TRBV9	CASSVLSGETDTQYF	TGTGCCAGCAGCGTATTGAGCGGGGAGACAGATACGCAGTATTTT
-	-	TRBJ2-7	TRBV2	CASLGGLNEQYF	TGTGCCAGCCTGGGGGGTTTGAACGAGCAGTACTTC
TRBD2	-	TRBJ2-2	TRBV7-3	CASSQTPSGEGTGELFF	TGTGCCAGCAGCCAAACGCCCTCGGGGGAGGGCACCGGGGAGCTGTTTTTT
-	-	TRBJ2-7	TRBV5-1	CASSLDRDKYEQYF	TGCGCCAGCAGCCTTGACCGGGACAAATACGAGCAGTACTTC
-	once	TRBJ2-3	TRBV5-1	CASSLVYTQYF	TGCGCCAGCAGCTTGGTATATACGCAGTATTTT
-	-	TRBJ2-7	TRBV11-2	CASSLGTSFYEQYF	TGTGCCAGCAGCTTAGGTACTAGCTTCTACGAGCAGTACTTC
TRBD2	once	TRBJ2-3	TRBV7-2	CASSLASGKADTQYF	TGTGCCAGCAGCTTAGCTAGCGGGAAGGCAGATACGCAGTATTTT
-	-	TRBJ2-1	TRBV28	CASSSTGNPYNEQFF	TGTGCCAGCAGTTCCACAGGGAACCCCTACAATGAGCAGTTCTTC
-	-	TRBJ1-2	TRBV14	CASSQDRGQGGYTF	TGTGCCAGCAGCCAAGATCGGGGACAAGGCGGCTACACCTTC
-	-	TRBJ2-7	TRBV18	CASSDFKEPYEQYF	TGTGCCAGCTCAGACTTTAAGGAGCCCTACGAGCAGTACTTC
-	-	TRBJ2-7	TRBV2	CASSVDRFFNYEQYF	TGTGCCAGCAGTGTGGACAGATTCTTCAACTACGAGCAGTACTTC
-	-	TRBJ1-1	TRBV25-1	CASSESALGGEAFF	TGTGCCAGCAGTGAATCAGCCCTGGGAGGTGAAGCTTTCTTT
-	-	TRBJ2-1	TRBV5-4	CASSLAEKRRVYNEQFF	TGTGCCAGCAGCTTGGCCGAGAAAAGACGGGTCTACAATGAGCAGTTCTTC
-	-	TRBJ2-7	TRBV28	CASSLRGGAGRGEQYF	TGTGCCAGCAGTTTGAGGGGGGGAGCCGGCCGGGGAGAGCAGTACTTC
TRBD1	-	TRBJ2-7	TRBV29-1	CSVFLTGASSYEQYF	TGCAGCGTCTTCCTTACAGGGGCTAGCTCCTACGAGCAGTACTTC
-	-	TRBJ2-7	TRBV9	CASSPRYNSYEQYF	TGTGCCAGCAGCCCCCGTTACAACTCCTACGAGCAGTACTTC
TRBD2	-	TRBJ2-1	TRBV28	CASSLEGGRELHEQFF	TGTGCCAGCAGTTTGGAGGGCGGGCGGGAGTTACATGAGCAGTTCTTC
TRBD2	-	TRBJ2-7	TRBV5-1	CASSTGDGGGNENEQYF	TGCGCCAGCAGCACCGGGGACGGGGGGGGTAATGAAAACGAGCAGTACTTC
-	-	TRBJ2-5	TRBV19	CASSPSYLETQYF	TGTGCCAGTAGCCCCTCCTATTTGGAGACCCAGTACTTC
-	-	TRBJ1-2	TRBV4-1	CASSQIPLGQPSNYGYTF	TGCGCCAGCAGCCAGATCCCCCTTGGACAGCCTTCTAACTATGGCTACACCTTC
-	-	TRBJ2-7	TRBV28	CASSLEYEQYF	TGTGCCAGCAGTTTAGAGTACGAGCAGTACTTC
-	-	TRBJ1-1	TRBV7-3	CASRSTGTAEAFF	TGTGCCAGCAGGAGCACAGGGACGGCTGAAGCTTTCTTT
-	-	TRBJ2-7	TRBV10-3	CAISDLDEQYF	TGTGCCATCAGTGACCTAGACGAGCAGTACTTC
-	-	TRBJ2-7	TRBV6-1	CASTPESYEQYF	TGTGCCAGCACCCCGGAGTCCTACGAGCAGTACTTC
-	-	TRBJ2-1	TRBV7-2	CASSLLSRRFYNEQFF	TGTGCCAGCAGCTTATTAAGTCGGAGGTTTTACAATGAGCAGTTCTTC
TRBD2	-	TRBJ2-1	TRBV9	CASSPPSGRLNEQFF	TGTGCCAGCAGCCCCCCTAGCGGGAGGCTAAATGAGCAGTTCTTC
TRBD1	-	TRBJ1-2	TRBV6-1	CASSELGTGNGYTF	TGTGCCAGCAGTGAACTAGGGACAGGGAATGGCTACACCTTC
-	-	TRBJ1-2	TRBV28	CASSLLKGRGGYTF	TGTGCCAGCAGTTTATTGAAGGGTAGGGGTGGCTACACCTTC
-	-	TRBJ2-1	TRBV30	CAWSGQFF	TGTGCCTGGAGCGGGCAGTTCTTC
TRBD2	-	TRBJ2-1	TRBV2	CAILAGEDYNEQFF	TGTGCCATCCTAGCGGGAGAAGACTACAATGAGCAGTTCTTC
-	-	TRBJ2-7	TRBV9	CASSPRGQLSSYEQYF	TGTGCCAGCAGCCCCCGTGGGCAGCTGAGCTCCTACGAGCAGTACTTC
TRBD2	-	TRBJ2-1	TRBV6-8	CASSLSGAYNEQFF	TGTGCCAGCAGTCTTAGCGGGGCCTACAATGAGCAGTTCTTC
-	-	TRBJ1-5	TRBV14	CASSQVYRTQPQHF	TGTGCCAGCAGCCAAGTGTACAGGACGCAGCCCCAGCATTTT
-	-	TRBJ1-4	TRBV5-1	CASKLQGSREKLFF	TGCGCCAGCAAGCTCCAGGGGAGTCGGGAAAAACTGTTTTTT
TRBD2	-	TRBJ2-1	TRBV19	CASSLGLEVRNEQFF	TGTGCCAGTAGCCTCGGACTAGAGGTCCGAAATGAGCAGTTCTTC
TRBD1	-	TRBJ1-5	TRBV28	CASSFRDRASQPQHF	TGTGCCAGCAGTTTCCGGGACAGGGCATCTCAGCCCCAGCATTTT
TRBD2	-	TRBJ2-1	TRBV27	CASSQGGRNEQFF	TGTGCCAGCAGCCAGGGAGGGCGGAATGAGCAGTTCTTC
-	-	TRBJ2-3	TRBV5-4	CASSLAGSLADTQYF	TGTGCCAGCAGCTTGGCGGGAAGTTTAGCAGATACGCAGTATTTT
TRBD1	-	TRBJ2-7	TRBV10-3	CAISESTGGREQYF	TGTGCCATCAGTGAGTCAACAGGGGGACGCGAGCAGTACTTC
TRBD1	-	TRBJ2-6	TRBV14	CASSQMLTGGVIGGANVLTF	TGTGCCAGCAGCCAAATGCTAACAGGGGGCGTTATCGGTGGGGCCAACGTCCTGACTTTC
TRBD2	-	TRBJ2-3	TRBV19	CASSGRFGREGTDTQYF	TGTGCCAGTAGTGGGCGGTTTGGGCGGGAGGGCACAGATACGCAGTATTTT
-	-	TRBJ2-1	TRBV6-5	CASGVNEQFF	TGTGCCAGCGGAGTCAATGAGCAGTTCTTC
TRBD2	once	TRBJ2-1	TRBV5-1	CASSVGLAGYNEQFF	TGCGCCAGCAGCGTGGGACTAGCGGGGTACAATGAGCAGTTCTTC
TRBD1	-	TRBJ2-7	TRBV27	CASRDRRSYEQYF	TGTGCCAGCCGGGACAGGAGATCCTACGAGCAGTACTTC
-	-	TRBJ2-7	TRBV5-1	CASSLTSSYEQYF	TGCGCCAGCAGCCTTACTAGCTCCTACGAGCAGTACTTC
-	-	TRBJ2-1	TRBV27	CASTVYNEQFF	TGTGCCAGCACAGTCTACAATGAGCAGTTCTTC
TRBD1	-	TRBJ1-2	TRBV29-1	CSVTPGGGDGYTF	TGCAGCGTCACCCCAGGGGGCGGAGATGGCTACACCTTC
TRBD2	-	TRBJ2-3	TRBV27	CASSFEGLAGDTQYF	TGTGCCAGCAGTTTTGAGGGACTAGCGGGCGATACGCAGTATTTT
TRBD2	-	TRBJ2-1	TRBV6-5	CASSYTGTSGSHEQFF	TGTGCCAGCAGTTACACTGGGACTAGCGGGAGCCATGAGCAGTTCTTC
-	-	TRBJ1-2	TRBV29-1	CSVERVSGWRDGYTF	TGCAGCGTTGAAAGAGTTTCGGGGTGGAGAGATGGCTACACCTTC
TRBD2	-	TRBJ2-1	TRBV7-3	CASSLTSGYNEQFF	TGTGCCAGCAGCTTAACTAGCGGGTACAATGAGCAGTTCTTC
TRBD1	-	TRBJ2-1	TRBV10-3	CAIMAGQGAYNEQFF	TGTGCCATCATGGCCGGACAGGGTGCCTACAATGAGCAGTTCTTC
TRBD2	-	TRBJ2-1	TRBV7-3	CASTPRAGGNEQFF	TGTGCCAGCACCCCAAGGGCGGGAGGGAATGAGCAGTTCTTC
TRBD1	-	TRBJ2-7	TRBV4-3	CASSPTGTGVTYEQYF	TGCGCCAGCAGCCCAACCGGGACAGGGGTAACCTACGAGCAGTACTTC
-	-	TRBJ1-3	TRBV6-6	CASSDWVRINTIYF	TGTGCCAGCAGCGACTGGGTGAGGATAAACACCATATATTTT
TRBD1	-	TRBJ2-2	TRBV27	CASSSWTGSLKGELFF	TGTGCCAGCAGTTCGTGGACAGGGAGTCTGAAAGGGGAGCTGTTTTTT
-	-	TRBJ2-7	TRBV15	CATSRWGVGSEQYF	TGTGCCACCAGCAGATGGGGGGTGGGGAGCGAGCAGTACTTC